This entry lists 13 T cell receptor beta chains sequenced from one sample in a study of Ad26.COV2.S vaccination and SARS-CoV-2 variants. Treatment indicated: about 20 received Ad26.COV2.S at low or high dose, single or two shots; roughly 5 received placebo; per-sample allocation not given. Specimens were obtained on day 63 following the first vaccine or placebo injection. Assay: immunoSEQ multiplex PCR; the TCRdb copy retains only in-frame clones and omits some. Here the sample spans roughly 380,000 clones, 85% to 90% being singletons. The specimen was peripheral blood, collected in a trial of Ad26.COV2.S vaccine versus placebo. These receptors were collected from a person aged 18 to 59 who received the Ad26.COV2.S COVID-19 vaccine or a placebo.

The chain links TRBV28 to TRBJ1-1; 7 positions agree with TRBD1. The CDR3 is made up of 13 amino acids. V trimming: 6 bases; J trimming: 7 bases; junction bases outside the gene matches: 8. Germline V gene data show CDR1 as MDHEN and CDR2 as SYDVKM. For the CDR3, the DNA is TGTGCCAGCAGCCCTGGGGACAGATTTGAAGCTTTCTTT. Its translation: CASSPGDRFEAFF.

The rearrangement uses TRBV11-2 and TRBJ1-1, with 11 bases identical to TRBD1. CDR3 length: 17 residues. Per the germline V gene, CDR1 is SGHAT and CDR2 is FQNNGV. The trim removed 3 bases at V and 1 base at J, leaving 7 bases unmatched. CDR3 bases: TGTGCCAGCAGCTTTGGACAGGGGGCAAGGAAGAACACTGAAGCTTTCTTT. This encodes CASSFGQGARKNTEAFF.

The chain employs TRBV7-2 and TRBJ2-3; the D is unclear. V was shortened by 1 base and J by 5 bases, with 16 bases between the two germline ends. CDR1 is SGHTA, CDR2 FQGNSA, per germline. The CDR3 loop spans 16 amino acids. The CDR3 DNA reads TGTGCCAGCAGCTTAGGATCTTCGGGCAACGGAGATACGCAGTATTTT. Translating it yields CASSLGSSGNGDTQYF.

The CDR3 bases are TGTGCCAGCAGTTCAGGGGGTGGTGGCTCTGGGGCCAACGTCCTGACTTTC. Its protein product is CASSSGGGGSGANVLTF. The chain joins TRBV28 to TRBJ2-6, with 7 bases identical to TRBD1. The germline V gene encodes CDR1 MDHEN and CDR2 SYDVKM. V was pared by 4 bases and J by 0 bases, with 6 bases of the junction left unmatched. CDR3 length equals 17 residues.

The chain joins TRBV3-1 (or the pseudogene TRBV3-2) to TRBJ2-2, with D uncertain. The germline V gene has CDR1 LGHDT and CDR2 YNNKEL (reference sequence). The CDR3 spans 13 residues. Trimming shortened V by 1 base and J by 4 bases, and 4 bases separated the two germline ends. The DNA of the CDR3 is TGTGCCAGCAGCCAAGCTAGCACCGGGGAGCTGTTTTTT. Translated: CASSQASTGELFF.

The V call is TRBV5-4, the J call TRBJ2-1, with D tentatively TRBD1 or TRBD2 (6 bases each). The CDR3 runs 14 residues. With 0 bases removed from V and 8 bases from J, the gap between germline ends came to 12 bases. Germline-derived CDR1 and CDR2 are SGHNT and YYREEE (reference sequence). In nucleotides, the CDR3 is TGTGCCAGCAGCTTGGGGGGGCTAGCGTATGAGCAGTTCTTC. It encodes CASSLGGLAYEQFF.

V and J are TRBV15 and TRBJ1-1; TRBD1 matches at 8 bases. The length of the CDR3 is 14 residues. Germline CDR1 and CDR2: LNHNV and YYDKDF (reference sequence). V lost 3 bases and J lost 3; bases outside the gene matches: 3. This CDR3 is CATSRDRADTEAFF. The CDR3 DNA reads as TGTGCCACCAGCAGGGACAGGGCTGACACTGAAGCTTTCTTT.

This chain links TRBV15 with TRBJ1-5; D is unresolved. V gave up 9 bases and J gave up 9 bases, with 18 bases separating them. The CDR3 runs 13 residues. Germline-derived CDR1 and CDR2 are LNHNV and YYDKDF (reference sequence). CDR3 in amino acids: CATSLAYRGPQHF. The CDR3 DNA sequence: TGTGCCACTTCGCTCGCCTACCGGGGGCCCCAGCATTTT.

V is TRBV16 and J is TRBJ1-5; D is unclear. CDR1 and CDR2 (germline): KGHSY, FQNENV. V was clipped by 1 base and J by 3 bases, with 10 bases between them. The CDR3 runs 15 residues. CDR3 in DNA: TGTGCCAGCAGCCAATACGGGCAGTACAATCAGCCCCAGCATTTT. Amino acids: CASSQYGQYNQPQHF.

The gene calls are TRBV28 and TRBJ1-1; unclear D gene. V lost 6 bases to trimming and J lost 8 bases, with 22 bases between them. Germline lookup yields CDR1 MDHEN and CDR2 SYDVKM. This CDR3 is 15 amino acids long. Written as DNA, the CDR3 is TGTGCCAGCAGACCGACCCCTCCCCCAGTCCCGGAAGCTTTCTTT. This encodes CASRPTPPPVPEAFF.

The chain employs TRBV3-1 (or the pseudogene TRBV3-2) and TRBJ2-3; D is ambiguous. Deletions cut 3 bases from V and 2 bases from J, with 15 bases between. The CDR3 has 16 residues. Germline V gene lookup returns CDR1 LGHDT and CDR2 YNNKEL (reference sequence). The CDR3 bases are TGTGCCAGCAGCCATATACTGGGCGCGAACACAGATACGCAGTATTTT. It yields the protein CASSHILGANTDTQYF.

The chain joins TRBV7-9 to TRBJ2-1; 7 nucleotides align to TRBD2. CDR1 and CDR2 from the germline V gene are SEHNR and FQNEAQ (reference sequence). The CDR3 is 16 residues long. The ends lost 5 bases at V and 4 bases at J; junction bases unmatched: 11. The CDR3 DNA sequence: TGTGCCAGCAGCCCTACCCTGGCGGGGGTGTACAATGAGCAGTTCTTC. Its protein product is CASSPTLAGVYNEQFF.

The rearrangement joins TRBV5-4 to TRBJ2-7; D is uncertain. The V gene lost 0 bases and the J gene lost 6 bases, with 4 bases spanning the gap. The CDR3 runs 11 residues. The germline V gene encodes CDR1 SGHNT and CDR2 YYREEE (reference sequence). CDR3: CASSLEGEQYF. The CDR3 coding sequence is TGTGCCAGCAGCTTGGAGGGCGAGCAGTACTTC.